This entry describes one T cell receptor beta chain. The repertoire was sequenced with immunoSEQ multiplex PCR; TCRdb's copy has only in-frame clones and lacks some. This table holds 200,000 to 250,000 clones, 70% to 90% found once. The data originate from a study of blood T cell repertoires in COVID-19. Across the study: PBMCs, B-cell-depleted T cells, or T cells were the source of the cDNA or gDNA that made up the material.

This CDR3 contains 13 residues. With V trimmed by 7 bases and J by 1 base, 4 bases remained unmatched. Germline values: CDR1 MNHEY, CDR2 SVGAGI. The sequence came from a woman aged 55-70 years with active or convalescent COVID-19. Material: peripheral blood. The chain links TRBV6-5 to TRBJ2-7; TRBD1 matches at 7 bases. As DNA, the CDR3 is TGTGCCAGCAACGACAGGGTTTCCTACGAGCAGTACTTC. It translates to CASNDRVSYEQYF.